This T cell receptor (beta chain) was captured in a study of blood T cell repertoires in COVID-19. Looking at the study overall: COVID-19 samples from acute and convalescent phases originated in the United States, Italy and Spain. The analysed material was cDNA or gDNA that came from T cells, B-cell-depleted T cells, or PBMCs.

Those enrolled, adults aged about 18 to 95 years, came from about two dozen US areas. All exposed participants met a person with COVID-19 within 2 weeks before entering the study. Here immunoSEQ multiplex PCR was the method, and the copy in TCRdb shows in-frame clones only, minus some. The sample has fewer than 250,000 clones; almost 90% are singletons. This clone was detected once. CDR1 and CDR2 from the germline V gene are SGHVS and FQNEAQ. The V segment lost 3 bases and the J segment 0 bases; nucleotides outside the gene matches: 9. This CDR3 is built from 18 residues. The V and J genes are TRBV7-8 and TRBJ1-4; 8 bases agree with TRBD1. Source material: PBMCs or T cells enriched from blood (not recorded which). This sequence originates from a man aged 25-45 years who had been exposed to COVID-19. CDR3 in amino acids: CASSFGQGRVPTNEKLFF. CDR3 nucleotide sequence: TGTGCCAGCAGCTTTGGACAGGGAAGGGTTCCAACTAATGAAAAACTGTTTTTT.